This is a list of T cell receptor beta chains from one sample in a study of cytomegalovirus exposure and HLA in healthy donors. Data came from immunoSEQ multiplex PCR; TCRdb stores just in-frame clones and leaves some out. The repertoire has roughly 130,000 clones, around 9% of them found once; the top ten carry 4.5% to 5.5%. The sequenced sample consisted of PBMCs. The receptors come from a man in his forties in good health and CMV-seronegative. CDR3s include the opening cysteine and the closing phenylalanine or tryptophan. A D gene is named only where the DNA matches it firmly. The listing skips clone size in some rows; elsewhere it reads once, few, many or a size class.

v_call	clone_size	d_call	j_call	cdr3_aa	cdr3_nt
TRBV4-1	few	TRBD2	TRBJ2-2	CASSQVGAGDTGELFF	TGCGCCAGCAGCCAAGTGGGAGCGGGGGACACCGGGGAGCTGTTTTTT
TRBV27	NA	TRBD1	TRBJ2-3	CASSRDRGTDTQYF	TGTGCCAGCAGCCGGGACAGGGGAACAGATACGCAGTATTTT
TRBV27	few	NA	TRBJ2-2	CASSLNGGNTGELFF	TGTGCCAGCAGTTTAAACGGGGGGAACACCGGGGAGCTGTTTTTT
TRBV5-1	few	TRBD2	TRBJ2-7	CASSLGVAGVYEQYF	TGCGCCAGCAGCTTGGGAGTAGCGGGGGTTTACGAGCAGTACTTC
TRBV9	few	NA	TRBJ2-7	CASSPGEQGSYEQYF	TGTGCCAGCAGCCCAGGGGAGCAGGGATCCTACGAGCAGTACTTC
TRBV6-5	NA	TRBD2	TRBJ2-7	CASSYWRTSGAYEQYF	TGTGCCAGCAGTTACTGGCGGACTAGCGGGGCATACGAGCAGTACTTC
TRBV5-5	NA	NA	TRBJ1-5	CASSLAAGVFGNQPQHF	TGTGCCAGCAGCTTGGCGGCAGGGGTTTTCGGCAATCAGCCCCAGCATTTT
TRBV6-5	few	TRBD2	TRBJ2-7	CASSYAGQGGYEQYF	TGTGCCAGCAGTTACGCGGGGCAGGGAGGGTACGAGCAGTACTTC
TRBV29-1	NA	NA	TRBJ2-6	CSVEGTTGANVLTF	TGCAGCGTTGAAGGTACAACTGGGGCCAACGTCCTGACTTTC
TRBV7-7	few	NA	TRBJ2-5	CATSRLGGGQETQYF	TGTGCCACCTCGAGACTAGGGGGGGGTCAAGAGACCCAGTACTTC
TRBV9	few	TRBD1	TRBJ1-6	CASSLDNRLGDRDNSPLHF	TGTGCCAGCAGCCTAGATAACCGTTTGGGGGACAGAGATAATTCACCCCTCCACTTT
TRBV29-1	few	NA	TRBJ1-5	CSVRQDSNQPQHF	TGCAGCGTACGACAGGATAGCAATCAGCCCCAGCATTTT
TRBV5-1	NA	NA	TRBJ2-7	CASSLVGGSSYEQYF	TGCGCCAGCAGCTTGGTCGGAGGGAGCTCCTACGAGCAGTACTTC
TRBV19	few	TRBD2	TRBJ2-3	CASSPSGLAGGVGTQYF	TGTGCCAGTAGTCCATCCGGACTAGCGGGGGGGGTGGGTACGCAGTATTTT
TRBV5-1	few	TRBD2	TRBJ2-2	CASSLAPSGGGSNTGELFF	TGCGCCAGCAGCTTGGCCCCTAGCGGGGGGGGATCGAACACCGGGGAGCTGTTTTTT
TRBV10-1	NA	NA	TRBJ1-1	CASRMTMNTEAFF	TGCGCCAGCAGGATGACAATGAACACTGAAGCTTTCTTT
TRBV7-8	NA	NA	TRBJ2-7	CASSLANREQYF	TGTGCCAGCAGCTTAGCCAACAGAGAGCAGTACTTC
TRBV10-3	NA	TRBD1	TRBJ1-3	CATAGGTGEHTIYF	TGTGCCACCGCGGGCGGGACAGGGGAGCACACCATATATTTT
TRBV9	NA	NA	TRBJ2-1	CASSLYNEQFF	TGTGCCAGCAGCCTTTACAATGAGCAGTTCTTC
TRBV4-1	NA	NA	TRBJ2-7	CASSQRLGSGRSYEQYF	TGCGCCAGCAGCCAACGCTTGGGAAGCGGGCGCTCCTACGAGCAGTACTTC
TRBV6-1	few	NA	TRBJ1-1	CASSQRGSVTEAFF	TGTGCCAGCAGTCAAAGAGGGTCTGTCACTGAAGCTTTCTTT
TRBV2	few	NA	TRBJ1-4	CASRQGGNEKLFF	TGTGCCAGCAGACAGGGAGGGAATGAAAAACTGTTTTTT